This TCR beta chain was captured in a study of regulatory T cells in long-lasting Graves disease. Study background: Graves' patients diagnosed newly had used antithyroid drugs under 3 months.

Time point of the sample: newly diagnosed GD, antithyroid drugs for less than 3 months. RNA isolated from PBMCs was used to make the TCR library. V shed 0 bases and J 4 bases; nucleotides not matched to a gene: 9. The germline gives CDR1 DFQATT, CDR2 SNEGSKA (reference sequence). The length of the CDR3 is 15 residues. Construction of TCR beta libraries relied on iRepertoire HTBI primers and on Arm-PCR targeting CDR3 regions. TCRdb re-called the multiplex PCR reads through MiXCR, storing one row per CDR3 protein. Here the sample spans 440,000 or so distinct CDR3 sequences, 14% to 15% being singletons. Study-wide results and caveats: Persistent patients had more shared public clonotypes (2,741) than new patients (around 950).

The sample holds many counts of this clonotype. Its antigen is undetermined. The sample was also linked to a second study, of T cells in Graves' hyperthyroidism and ophthalmopathy. That source reports: Using the HTBI primer set, a first-round RT-PCR was run on the TCR CDR3.

This receptor was identified in a woman in her twenties or thirties with Graves disease. The chain combines TRBV20-1 with TRBJ2-7; 7 positions match TRBD1. The sample was peripheral blood mononuclear cells (PBMCs), taken at new diagnosis, from a patient treated with antithyroid drugs. In DNA, the CDR3 is TGCAGTGCTAGAGAGACAGGGCGGTTATCTTACGAGCAGTACTTC. It yields the protein CSARETGRLSYEQYF.